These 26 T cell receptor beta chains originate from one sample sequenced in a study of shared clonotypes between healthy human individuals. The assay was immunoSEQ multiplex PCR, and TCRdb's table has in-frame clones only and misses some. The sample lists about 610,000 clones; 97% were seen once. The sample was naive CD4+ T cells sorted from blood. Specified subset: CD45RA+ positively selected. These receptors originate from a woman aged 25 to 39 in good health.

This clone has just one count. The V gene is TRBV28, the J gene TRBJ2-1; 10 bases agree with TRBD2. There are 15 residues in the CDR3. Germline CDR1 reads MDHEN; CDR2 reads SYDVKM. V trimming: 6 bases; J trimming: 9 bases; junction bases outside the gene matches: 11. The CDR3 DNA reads TGTGCCAGCAGCTCCGCTAGCGGGAGCCCCCCTGAGCAGTTCTTC. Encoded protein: CASSSASGSPPEQFF.

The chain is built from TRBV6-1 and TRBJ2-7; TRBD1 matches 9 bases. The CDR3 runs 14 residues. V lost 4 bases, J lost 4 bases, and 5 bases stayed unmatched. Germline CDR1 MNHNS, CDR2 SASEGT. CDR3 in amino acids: CASSVGQGLYEQYF. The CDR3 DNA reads TGTGCCAGCAGTGTGGGACAGGGCCTGTACGAGCAGTACTTC.

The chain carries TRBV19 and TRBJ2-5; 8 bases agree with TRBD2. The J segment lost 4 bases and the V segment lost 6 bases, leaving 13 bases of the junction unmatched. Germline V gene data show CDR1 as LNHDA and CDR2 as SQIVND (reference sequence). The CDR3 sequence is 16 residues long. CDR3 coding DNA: TGTGCCAGTAGAGGAGCGGGAGTCACCCAAGCAGAGACCCAGTACTTC. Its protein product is CASRGAGVTQAETQYF.

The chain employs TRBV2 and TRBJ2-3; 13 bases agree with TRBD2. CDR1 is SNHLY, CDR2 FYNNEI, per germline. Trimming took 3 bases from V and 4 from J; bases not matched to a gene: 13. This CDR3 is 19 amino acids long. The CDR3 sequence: CASSDWTSGSWLEADTQYF. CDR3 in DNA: TGTGCCAGCAGTGATTGGACTAGCGGGAGCTGGCTGGAGGCAGATACGCAGTATTTT. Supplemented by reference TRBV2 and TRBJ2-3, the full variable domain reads EPEVTQTPSHQVTQMGQEVILRCVPISNHLYFYWYRQILGQKVEFLVSFYNNEISEKSEIFDDQFSVERPDGSNFTLKIRSTKLEDSAMYFCASSDWTSGSWLEADTQYFGPGTRLTVL.

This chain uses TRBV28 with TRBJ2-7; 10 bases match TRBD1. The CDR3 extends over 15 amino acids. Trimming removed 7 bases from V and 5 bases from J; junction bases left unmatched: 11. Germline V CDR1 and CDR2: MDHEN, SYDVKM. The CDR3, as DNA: TGTGCCAGCATCCCCCCAGCCGGGACAGGGGACGAGCAGTACTTC. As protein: CASIPPAGTGDEQYF.

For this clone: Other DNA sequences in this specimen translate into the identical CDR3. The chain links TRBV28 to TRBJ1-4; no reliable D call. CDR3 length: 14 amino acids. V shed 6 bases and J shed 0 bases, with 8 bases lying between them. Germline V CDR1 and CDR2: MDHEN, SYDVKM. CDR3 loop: CASRDSATNEKLFF. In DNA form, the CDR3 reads TGTGCCAGCAGGGACTCGGCAACTAATGAAAAACTGTTTTTT.

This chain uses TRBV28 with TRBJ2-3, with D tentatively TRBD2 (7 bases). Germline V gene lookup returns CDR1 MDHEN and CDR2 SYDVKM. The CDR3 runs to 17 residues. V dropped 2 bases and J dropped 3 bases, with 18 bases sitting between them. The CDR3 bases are TGTGCCAGCAGTTTAGCGGGGGCCCTAGCTCCGACAGATACGCAGTATTTT. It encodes CASSLAGALAPTDTQYF. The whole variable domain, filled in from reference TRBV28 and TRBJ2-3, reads DVKVTQSSRYLVKRTGEKVFLECVQDMDHENMFWYRQDPGLGLRLIYFSYDVKMKEKGDIPEGYSVSREKKERFSLILESASTNQTSMYLCASSLAGALAPTDTQYFGPGTRLTVL.

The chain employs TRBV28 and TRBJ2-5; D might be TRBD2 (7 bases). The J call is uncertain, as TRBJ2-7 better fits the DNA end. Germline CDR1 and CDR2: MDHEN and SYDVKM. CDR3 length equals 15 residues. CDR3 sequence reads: CASTPPRGAGYEQYF. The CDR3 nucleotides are TGTGCCAGCACTCCTCCCCGGGGGGCTGGGTACGAGCAGTACTTC.

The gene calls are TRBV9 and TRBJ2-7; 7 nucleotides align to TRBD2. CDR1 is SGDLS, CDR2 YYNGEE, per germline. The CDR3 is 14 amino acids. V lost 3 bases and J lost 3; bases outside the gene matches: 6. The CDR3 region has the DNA TGTGCCAGCAGCGCGAATCTAGCGGACTACGAGCAGTACTTC. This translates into CASSANLADYEQYF.

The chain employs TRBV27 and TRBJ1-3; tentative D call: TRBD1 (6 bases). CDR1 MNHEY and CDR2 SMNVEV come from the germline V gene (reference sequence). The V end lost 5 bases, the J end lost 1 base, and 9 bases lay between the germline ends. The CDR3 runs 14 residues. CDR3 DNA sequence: TGTGCCAGCAGTGCGCAGGGGTCTGGAAACACCATATATTTT. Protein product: CASSAQGSGNTIYF.

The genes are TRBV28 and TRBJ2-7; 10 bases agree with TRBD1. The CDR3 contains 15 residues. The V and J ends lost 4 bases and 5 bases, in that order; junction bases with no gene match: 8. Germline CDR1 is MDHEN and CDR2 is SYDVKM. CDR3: CASSSPGQGFHEQYF. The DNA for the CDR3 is TGTGCCAGCAGTTCGCCGGGACAGGGGTTCCACGAGCAGTACTTC.

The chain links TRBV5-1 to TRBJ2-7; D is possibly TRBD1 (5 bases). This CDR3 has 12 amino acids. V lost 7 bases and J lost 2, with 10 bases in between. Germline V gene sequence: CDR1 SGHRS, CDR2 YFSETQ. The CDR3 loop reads CASQGLTYEQYF. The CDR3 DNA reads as TGCGCCAGCCAGGGTCTTACCTACGAGCAGTACTTC.

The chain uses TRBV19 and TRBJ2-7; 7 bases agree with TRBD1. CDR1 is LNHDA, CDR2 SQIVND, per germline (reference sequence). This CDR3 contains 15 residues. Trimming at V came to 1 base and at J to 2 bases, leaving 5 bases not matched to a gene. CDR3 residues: CASSIGRQGAYEQYF. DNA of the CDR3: TGTGCCAGTAGTATAGGACGCCAGGGGGCCTACGAGCAGTACTTC.

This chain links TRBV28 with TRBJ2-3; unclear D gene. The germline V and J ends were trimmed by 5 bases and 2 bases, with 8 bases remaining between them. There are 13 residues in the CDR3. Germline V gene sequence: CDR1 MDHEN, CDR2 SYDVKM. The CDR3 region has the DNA TGTGCCAGCAGTATTAGTTTCACAGATACGCAGTATTTT. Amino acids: CASSISFTDTQYF.

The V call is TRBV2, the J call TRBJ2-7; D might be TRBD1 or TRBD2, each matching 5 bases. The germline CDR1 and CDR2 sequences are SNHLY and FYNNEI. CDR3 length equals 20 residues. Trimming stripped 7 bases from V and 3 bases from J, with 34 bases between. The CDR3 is CASNPKPRDPGRVYFYEQYF. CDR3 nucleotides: TGTGCCAGCAATCCCAAGCCCCGGGACCCCGGAAGAGTTTATTTCTACGAGCAGTACTTC.

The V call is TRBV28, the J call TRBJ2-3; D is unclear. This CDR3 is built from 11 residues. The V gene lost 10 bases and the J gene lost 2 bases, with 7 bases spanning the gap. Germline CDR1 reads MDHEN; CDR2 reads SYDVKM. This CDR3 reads CATLYTDTQYF. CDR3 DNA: TGTGCCACTCTTTACACAGATACGCAGTATTTT.

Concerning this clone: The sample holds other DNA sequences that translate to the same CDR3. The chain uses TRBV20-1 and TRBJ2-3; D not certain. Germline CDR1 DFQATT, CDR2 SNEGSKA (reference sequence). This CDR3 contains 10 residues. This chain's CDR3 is CSARRDTQYF. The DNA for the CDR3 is TGCAGCGCGCGGAGAGATACGCAGTATTTT.

The CDR3 loop reads CATSRSYSPGLAGLLAKNIQYF. The CDR3 coding sequence is TGTGCCACCAGCAGGTCGTACTCACCGGGACTAGCGGGACTTCTAGCCAAAAACATTCAGTACTTC. This rearrangement joins TRBV15 to TRBJ2-4; TRBD2 agrees at 13 bases. Germline V CDR1 and CDR2: LNHNV, YYDKDF (reference sequence). CDR3 length: 22 amino acids. V lost 3 bases to trimming and J lost 0 bases; unmatched junction nucleotides: 17.

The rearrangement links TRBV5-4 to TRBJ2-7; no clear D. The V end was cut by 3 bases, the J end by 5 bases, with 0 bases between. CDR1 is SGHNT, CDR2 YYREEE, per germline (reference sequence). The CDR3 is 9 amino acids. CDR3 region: CASSYEQYF. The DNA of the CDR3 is TGTGCCAGCAGCTACGAGCAGTACTTC.

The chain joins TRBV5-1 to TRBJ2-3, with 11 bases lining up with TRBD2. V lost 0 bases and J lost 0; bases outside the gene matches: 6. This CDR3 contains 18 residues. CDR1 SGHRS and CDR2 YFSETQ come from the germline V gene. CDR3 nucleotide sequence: TGCGCCAGCAGCTTGGGACTAGCGGGAACTTCTAGCACAGATACGCAGTATTTT. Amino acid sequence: CASSLGLAGTSSTDTQYF.

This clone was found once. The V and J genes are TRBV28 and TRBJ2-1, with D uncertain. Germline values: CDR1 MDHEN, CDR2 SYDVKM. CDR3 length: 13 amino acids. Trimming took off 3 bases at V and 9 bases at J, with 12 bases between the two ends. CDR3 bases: TGTGCCAGCAGTTTTTGGGCCCTCGCTGAGCAGTTCTTC. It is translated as CASSFWALAEQFF.

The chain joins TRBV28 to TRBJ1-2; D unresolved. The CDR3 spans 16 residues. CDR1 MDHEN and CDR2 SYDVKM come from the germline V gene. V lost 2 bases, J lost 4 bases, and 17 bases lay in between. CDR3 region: CASSLLPAVSIYGYTF. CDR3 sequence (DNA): TGTGCCAGCAGTTTACTTCCGGCGGTTTCCATCTATGGCTACACCTTC.

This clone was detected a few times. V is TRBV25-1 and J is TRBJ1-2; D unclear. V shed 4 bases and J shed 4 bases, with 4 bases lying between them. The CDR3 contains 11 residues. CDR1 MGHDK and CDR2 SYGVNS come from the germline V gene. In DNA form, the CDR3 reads TGTGCCAGCAGTGCGGGCTATGGCTACACCTTC. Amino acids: CASSAGYGYTF.

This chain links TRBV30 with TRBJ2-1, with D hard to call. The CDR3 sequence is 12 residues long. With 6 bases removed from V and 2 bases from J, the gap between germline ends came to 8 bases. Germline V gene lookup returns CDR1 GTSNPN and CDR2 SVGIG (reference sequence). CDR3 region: CACSGPYNEQFF. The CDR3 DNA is TGTGCCTGCTCCGGGCCCTACAATGAGCAGTTCTTC.

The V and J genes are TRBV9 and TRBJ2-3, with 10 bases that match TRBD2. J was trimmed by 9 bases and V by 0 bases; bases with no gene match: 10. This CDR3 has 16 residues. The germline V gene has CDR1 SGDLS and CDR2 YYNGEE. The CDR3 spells CASSVVTSGTSGTQYF. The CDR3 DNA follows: TGTGCCAGCAGCGTAGTCACTAGCGGGACGAGTGGCACGCAGTATTTT.

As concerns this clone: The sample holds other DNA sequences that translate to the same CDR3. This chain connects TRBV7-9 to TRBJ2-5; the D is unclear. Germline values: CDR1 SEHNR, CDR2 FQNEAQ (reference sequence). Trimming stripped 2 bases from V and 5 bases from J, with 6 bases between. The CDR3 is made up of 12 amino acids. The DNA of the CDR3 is TGTGCCAGCAGCTTAATCGGTGAGACCCAGTACTTC. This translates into CASSLIGETQYF.